This TCR beta chain was sequenced in a study of blood T cell repertoires in COVID-19. Per germline, CDR1 MGHRA and CDR2 YSYEKL. Trimming removed 1 base from V and 2 bases from J, with 5 bases in between. The CDR3 has 13 residues. TCRdb's table, derived via immunoSEQ multiplex PCR, lists solely in-frame clones and lacks some. The sample holds roughly 300,000 clones, about 76% seen once. This sequence joins TRBV4-1 and TRBJ1-2; D ambiguous. The receptor's source is a woman aged 55-69 years with active or convalescent COVID-19. Material for sequencing was peripheral blood. The CDR3 sequence: CASSQGLNYGYTF. DNA of the CDR3: TGCGCCAGCAGCCAAGGTCTAAACTATGGCTACACCTTC.